These 23 T cell receptor beta chains were sequenced from one sample in a study of T-cell memory formation after mild COVID-19. TCRdb independently ran MiXCR on the 5' RACE reads; one entry per CDR3 protein. This sample yields 110,000 to 150,000 distinct CDR3 sequences, of which under 30% are seen a single time; roughly 25% belongs to the top ten. Sequencing input: PBMCs or a T cell subset sorted from them (not recorded which). The receptors stem from an adult woman who had mild COVID-19 (a few samples of this study predate the infection). Cell type and time point are not known.

In this sample, this clonotype turned up a few times. The V call is TRBV7-9, the J call TRBJ2-7; 7 nucleotides line up with TRBD1. Germline V gene lookup returns CDR1 SEHNR and CDR2 FQNEAQ (reference sequence). The CDR3 contains 14 residues. With 4 bases clipped from V and 9 bases from J, the junction kept 12 bases outside the gene matches. The CDR3 region is CASSSGTEREWQYF. The CDR3 nucleotides are TGTGCCAGCAGCTCCGGGACAGAGCGAGAGTGGCAGTACTTC.

This clonotype showed up just a few times. The rearrangement uses TRBV20-1 and TRBJ2-1, with a tentative D call TRBD2 (7 bases). The CDR3 spans 15 residues. The V end was cut by 3 bases, the J end by 8 bases, with 20 bases between. The germline V gene encodes CDR1 DFQATT and CDR2 SNEGSKA (reference sequence). The CDR3 region has the DNA TGCAGTGCTAGTGAAGGGGGGGCAGGGTCGGATGAGCAGTTCTTC. It encodes CSASEGGAGSDEQFF.

The rearrangement links TRBV7-9 to TRBJ2-2, with TRBD1 identical over 7 bases. The CDR3 has 16 residues. Germline trimming cut 5 bases from V and 4 bases from J; bases unmatched to any gene: 10. CDR1 and CDR2 (germline): SEHNR, FQNEAQ (reference sequence). The CDR3 DNA follows: TGTGCCAGCAGCATATCGACAGGGAGAAGCACCGGGGAGCTGTTTTTT. Encoded protein: CASSISTGRSTGELFF.

The rearrangement joins TRBV7-9 to TRBJ2-5; 8 nucleotides align to TRBD1. The germline V gene has CDR1 SEHNR and CDR2 FQNEAQ (reference sequence). The CDR3 is 15 amino acids. V dropped 1 base and J dropped 5; count of bases not matched to a gene: 6. The CDR3 sequence is CASSLGDRSTETQYF. The CDR3 DNA is TGTGCCAGCAGCTTAGGGGACAGGAGCACGGAGACCCAGTACTTC.

The chain couples TRBV15 to TRBJ2-7; D may be TRBD1 (6 bases). The CDR3 covers 16 residues. Germline CDR1 LNHNV, CDR2 YYDKDF (reference sequence). V was shortened by 3 bases and J by 3 bases, with 18 bases between the two germline ends. DNA for the CDR3: TGTGCCACCAGCAGGGATCACTACAGGGAAGTCTACGAGCAGTACTTC. Protein: CATSRDHYREVYEQYF.

This clonotype was counted once. The J gene is TRBJ2-3, the V gene TRBV5-1; TRBD2 matches 7 bases. Germline assignment: CDR1 SGHRS and CDR2 YFSETQ. The CDR3 consists of 14 residues. The trim removed 7 bases at V and 0 bases at J, leaving 5 bases unmatched. In DNA form, the CDR3 reads TGCGCCAGCCGCAGGGAGGGGAGCACAGATACGCAGTATTTT. Protein: CASRREGSTDTQYF.

This clonotype has more than one count but fewer than ten. The chain recombines TRBV27 with TRBJ2-7, with D perhaps assigned TRBD1 or TRBD2 (6 bases each). V was shortened by 3 bases and J by 0 bases, with 12 bases between the two germline ends. CDR3 size: 15 residues. Germline V gene data show CDR1 as MNHEY and CDR2 as SMNVEV (reference sequence). The CDR3 coding sequence is TGTGCCAGCAGTTTCGGGGGCCTAAGCTCCTACGAGCAGTACTTC. Its protein is CASSFGGLSSYEQYF.

This clonotype appeared a few times. The chain joins TRBV20-1 to TRBJ2-7, with TRBD2 matching 10 bases. Germline-derived CDR1 and CDR2 are DFQATT and SNEGSKA (reference sequence). This CDR3 has 14 residues. Unmatched junction bases numbered 10, after V lost 5 bases and J lost 6 bases. This CDR3 is CSAFLAGAPFEQYF. As DNA, the CDR3 is TGCAGTGCTTTCCTAGCGGGAGCCCCCTTCGAGCAGTACTTC.

This rearrangement joins TRBV5-1 to TRBJ2-7; tentatively, D is TRBD1 or TRBD2 (5 bases each). Looked up from germline, CDR1 is SGHRS and CDR2 is YFSETQ. The germline V and J ends were trimmed by 4 bases and 5 bases, with 19 bases remaining between them. This CDR3 contains 15 residues. Here the CDR3 reads CASSLTGLAIDEQYF. The CDR3 DNA follows: TGCGCCAGCAGCCTAACGGGGCTAGCCATCGACGAGCAGTACTTC.

J is TRBJ1-1 and V is TRBV25-1, with unresolved D. The germline CDR1 and CDR2 sequences are MGHDK and SYGVNS. The length of the CDR3 is 15 residues. V lost 2 bases and J lost 4, with 14 bases in between. Written as DNA, the CDR3 is TGTGCCAGCAGTGAAGTCGGAGGGCCGGGCACTGAAGCTTTCTTT. It codes for CASSEVGGPGTEAFF.

This clonotype was seen a handful of times. The genes are TRBV29-1 and TRBJ2-7; 7 nucleotides match TRBD1. Trimming cost V 8 bases and J 3 bases; bases outside gene matches: 10. From germline, CDR1 is SQVTM and CDR2 ANQGSEA. The CDR3 totals 13 residues. The CDR3 bases are TGCAGCACCCAGTCCCGGGACAGCTACGAGCAGTACTTC. Protein product: CSTQSRDSYEQYF.

This clonotype has a count of ten or more. The V gene is TRBV7-9, the J gene TRBJ2-4; TRBD2 is a possible D gene (5 bases). Germline values: CDR1 SEHNR, CDR2 FQNEAQ (reference sequence). This CDR3 is 16 amino acids long. With 4 bases removed from V and 0 bases from J, the gap between germline ends came to 13 bases. In DNA, the CDR3 is TGTGCCAGCAGCTCCCCGGAGGAGCCAGCCAAAAACATTCAGTACTTC. Translation: CASSSPEEPAKNIQYF.

This chain joins TRBV7-9 and TRBJ1-1; D ambiguous. The CDR3 is 14 amino acids. The germline V and J ends were trimmed by 3 bases and 6 bases, with 14 bases remaining between them. Germline CDR1 reads SEHNR; CDR2 reads FQNEAQ (reference sequence). The CDR3 protein is CASSFLVNWAEAFF. The CDR3 coding sequence is TGTGCCAGCAGCTTCTTGGTAAACTGGGCTGAAGCTTTCTTT.

The J gene is TRBJ2-7, the V gene TRBV5-4; 8 nucleotides line up with TRBD1. This CDR3 comprises 12 residues. The germline CDR1 and CDR2 sequences are SGHNT and YYREEE (reference sequence). V shed 3 bases and J 5 bases; nucleotides not matched to a gene: 1. CDR3 nucleotides: TGTGCCAGCAGCTCGGACAGGGACGAGCAGTACTTC. Translating gives CASSSDRDEQYF.

This clonotype has a handful of counts. The chain uses TRBV20-1 and TRBJ2-7; TRBD1 matches 10 bases. J was trimmed by 3 bases and V by 3 bases; bases with no gene match: 8. The germline gives CDR1 DFQATT, CDR2 SNEGSKA (reference sequence). The CDR3 has 15 amino acids. As DNA, the CDR3 is TGCAGTGCTAGGGCGACAGGGGGCATGGGCTACGAGCAGTACTTC. Its protein product is CSARATGGMGYEQYF.

This chain uses TRBV6-6 with TRBJ1-3; D call uncertain. This CDR3 spans 13 amino acids. V gave up 5 bases and J gave up 3 bases, with 8 bases separating them. Germline loops: CDR1 MNHNY, CDR2 SVGAGI (reference sequence). CDR3 loop: CASSLWDGNTIYF. The CDR3 DNA reads as TGTGCCAGCAGTCTATGGGATGGAAACACCATATATTTT.

This rearrangement joins TRBV12-3 or TRBV12-4 to TRBJ2-7; the match to TRBD1 covers 9 bases. Losses at the gene ends were 5 bases for V and 5 bases for J; bases not matched to a gene: 13. The CDR3 is 16 amino acids. Here the CDR3 reads CASSPADRGFLNEQYF. CDR3 DNA sequence: TGTGCCAGCAGTCCCGCGGACAGGGGATTTTTAAACGAGCAGTACTTC.

This clonotype was observed a handful of times. The rearrangement links TRBV6-5 to TRBJ2-3; D gene uncertain. V was cut by 10 bases and J by 4 bases, with 18 bases left in between. CDR3 size: 14 residues. Germline V gene lookup returns CDR1 MNHEY and CDR2 SVGAGI. The DNA of the CDR3 is TGTGCCACCTCGAGATTAAGCGATGCAGATACGCAGTATTTT. Its translation: CATSRLSDADTQYF.

This clonotype was seen a few times. V is TRBV7-6 and J is TRBJ2-7; 10 nucleotides match TRBD1. V was clipped by 0 bases and J by 6 bases; unmatched bases: 2. Germline-derived CDR1 and CDR2 are SGHVS and FNYEAQ. The CDR3 is made up of 14 amino acids. Written as DNA, the CDR3 is TGTGCCAGCAGCTTAGCGGACAGGGGGGGCGAGCAGTACTTC. Protein sequence: CASSLADRGGEQYF.

This clonotype was counted between two and nine times. Here the CDR3 reads CASSFGGTSGSSSNEQFF. In DNA form, the CDR3 reads TGTGCCAGCAGCTTTGGTGGGACTAGCGGGAGTTCGTCGAATGAGCAGTTCTTC. This chain joins TRBV7-9 and TRBJ2-1; 14 bases fit TRBD2. Germline CDR1 SEHNR, CDR2 FQNEAQ (reference sequence). V lost 3 bases, J lost 7 bases, and 11 bases stayed unmatched. This CDR3 has 18 amino acids.

V gene TRBV5-1 combines with J gene TRBJ2-2, with 10 positions matching TRBD2. V lost 4 bases to trimming and J lost 9 bases; unmatched junction nucleotides: 3. The CDR3 has 13 amino acids. The germline V gene encodes CDR1 SGHRS and CDR2 YFSETQ. The CDR3 is CASSLAGDWELFF. The CDR3 region has the DNA TGCGCCAGCAGCCTAGCGGGAGATTGGGAGCTGTTTTTT.

This clonotype was counted at least ten times. The V gene is TRBV4-3, the J gene TRBJ2-7; D may be TRBD2 (6 bases). The V gene's germline CDR1 is LGHNA and CDR2 YSLEER. The CDR3 runs 16 residues. V lost 0 bases and J lost 3, with 15 bases in between. The CDR3 DNA is TGCGCCAGCAGCCAAGAATTTGACGGGAGTAACTACGAGCAGTACTTC. Protein: CASSQEFDGSNYEQYF.

J is TRBJ2-7 and V is TRBV6-2 or TRBV6-3, with D possibly TRBD2 on 6 matching bases. This CDR3 is built from 15 residues. V lost 1 base and J 3 bases, leaving 13 bases between the germline ends. Germline CDR1 MNHEY, CDR2 SVGEGT. The CDR3: CASSYWRDSVYEQYF. The CDR3 nucleotides are TGTGCCAGCAGTTACTGGAGGGATTCCGTCTACGAGCAGTACTTC.